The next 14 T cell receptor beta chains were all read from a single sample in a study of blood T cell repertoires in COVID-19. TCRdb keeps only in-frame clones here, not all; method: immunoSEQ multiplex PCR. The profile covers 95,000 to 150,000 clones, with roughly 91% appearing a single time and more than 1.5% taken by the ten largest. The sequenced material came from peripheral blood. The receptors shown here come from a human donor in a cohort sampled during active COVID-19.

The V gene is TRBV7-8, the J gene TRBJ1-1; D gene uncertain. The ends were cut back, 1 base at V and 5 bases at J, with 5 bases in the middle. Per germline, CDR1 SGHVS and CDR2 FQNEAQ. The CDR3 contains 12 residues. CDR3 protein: CASSLERTEAFF. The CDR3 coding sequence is TGTGCCAGCAGCTTAGAGAGGACTGAAGCTTTCTTT. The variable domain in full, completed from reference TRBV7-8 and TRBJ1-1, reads GAGVSQSPRYKVAKRGQDVALRCDPISGHVSLFWYQQALGQGPEFLTYFQNEAQLDKSGLPSDRFFAERPEGSVSTLKIQRTQQEDSAVYLCASSLERTEAFFGQGTRLTVV.

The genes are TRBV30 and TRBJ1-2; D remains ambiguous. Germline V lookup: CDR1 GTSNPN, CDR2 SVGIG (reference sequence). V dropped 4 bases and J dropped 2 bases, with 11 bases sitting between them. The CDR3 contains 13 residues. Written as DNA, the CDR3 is TGTGCCTGGAATCAGCGGGAAAACTATGGCTACACCTTC. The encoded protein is CAWNQRENYGYTF. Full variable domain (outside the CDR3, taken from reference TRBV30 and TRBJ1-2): SQTIHQWPATLVQPVGSPLSLECTVEGTSNPNLYWYRQAAGRGLQLLFYSVGIGQISSEVPQNLSASRPQDRQFILSSKKLLLSDSGFYLCAWNQRENYGYTFGSGTRLTVV.

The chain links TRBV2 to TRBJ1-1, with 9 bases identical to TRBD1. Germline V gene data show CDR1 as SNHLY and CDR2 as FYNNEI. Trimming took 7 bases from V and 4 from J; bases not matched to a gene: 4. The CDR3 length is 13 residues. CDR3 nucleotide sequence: TGTGCCAGCATGGAGACAGGGGGCACTGAAGCTTTCTTT. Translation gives CASMETGGTEAFF.

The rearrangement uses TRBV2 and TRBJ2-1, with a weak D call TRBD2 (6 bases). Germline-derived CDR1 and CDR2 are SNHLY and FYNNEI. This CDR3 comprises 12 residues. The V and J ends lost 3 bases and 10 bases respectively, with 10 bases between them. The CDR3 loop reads CASSDRTKEQFF. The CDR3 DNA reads TGTGCCAGCAGTGACCGGACTAAAGAGCAGTTCTTC. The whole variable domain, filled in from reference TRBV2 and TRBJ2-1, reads EPEVTQTPSHQVTQMGQEVILRCVPISNHLYFYWYRQILGQKVEFLVSFYNNEISEKSEIFDDQFSVERPDGSNFTLKIRSTKLEDSAMYFCASSDRTKEQFFGPGTRLTVL.

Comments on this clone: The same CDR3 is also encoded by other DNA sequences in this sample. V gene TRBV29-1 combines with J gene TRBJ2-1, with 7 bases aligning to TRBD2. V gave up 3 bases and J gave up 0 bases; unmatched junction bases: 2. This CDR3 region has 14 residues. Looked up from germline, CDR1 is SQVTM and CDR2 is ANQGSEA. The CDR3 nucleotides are TGCAGCGTTGATGGCGGGAGCTCCTACAATGAGCAGTTCTTC. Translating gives CSVDGGSSYNEQFF.

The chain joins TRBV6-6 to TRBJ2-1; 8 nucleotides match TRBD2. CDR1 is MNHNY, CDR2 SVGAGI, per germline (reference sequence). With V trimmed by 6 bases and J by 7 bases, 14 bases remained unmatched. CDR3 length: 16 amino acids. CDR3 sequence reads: CASSRSGATKNNEQFF. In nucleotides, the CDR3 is TGTGCCAGCAGCCGTAGCGGGGCAACAAAAAATAATGAGCAGTTCTTC.

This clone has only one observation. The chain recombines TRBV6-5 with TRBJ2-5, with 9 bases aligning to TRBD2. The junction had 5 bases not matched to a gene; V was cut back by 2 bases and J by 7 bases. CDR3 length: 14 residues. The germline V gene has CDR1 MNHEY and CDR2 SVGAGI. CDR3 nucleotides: TGTGCCAGCAGTTACGGGACTAGCTACGGGACCCAGTACTTC. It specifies CASSYGTSYGTQYF.

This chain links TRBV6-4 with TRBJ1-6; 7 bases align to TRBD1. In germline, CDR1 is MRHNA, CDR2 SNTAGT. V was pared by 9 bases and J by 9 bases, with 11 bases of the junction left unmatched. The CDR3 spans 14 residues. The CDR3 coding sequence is TGTGCCAGTGAACAGGACAGGTTAGGTTCACCCCTCCACTTT. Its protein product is CASEQDRLGSPLHF.

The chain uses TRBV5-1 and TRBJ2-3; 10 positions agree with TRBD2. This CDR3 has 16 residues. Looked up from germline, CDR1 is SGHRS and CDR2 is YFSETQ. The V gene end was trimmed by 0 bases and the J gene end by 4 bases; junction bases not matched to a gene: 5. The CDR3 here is CASSLGSSGSADTQYF. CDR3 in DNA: TGCGCCAGCAGCTTGGGGTCTAGCGGGAGTGCAGATACGCAGTATTTT. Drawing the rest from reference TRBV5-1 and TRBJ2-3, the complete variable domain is KAGVTQTPRYLIKTRGQQVTLSCSPISGHRSVSWYQQTPGQGLQFLFEYFSETQRNKGNFPGRFSGRQFSNSRSEMNVSTLELGDSALYLCASSLGSSGSADTQYFGPGTRLTVL.

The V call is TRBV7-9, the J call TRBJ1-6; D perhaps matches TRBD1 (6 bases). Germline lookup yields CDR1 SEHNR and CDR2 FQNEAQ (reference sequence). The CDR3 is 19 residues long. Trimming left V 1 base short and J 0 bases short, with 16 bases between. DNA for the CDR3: TGTGCCAGCAGCTTAGTAGGCGGGGGGCCTAGCTCCTATAATTCACCCCTCCACTTT. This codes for CASSLVGGGPSSYNSPLHF.

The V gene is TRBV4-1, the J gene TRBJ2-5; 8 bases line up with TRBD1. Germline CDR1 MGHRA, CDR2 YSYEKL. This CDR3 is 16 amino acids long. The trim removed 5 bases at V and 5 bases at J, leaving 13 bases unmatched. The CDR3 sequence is CASSKGETGDWETQYF. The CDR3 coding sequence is TGCGCCAGCAGCAAAGGGGAGACAGGGGATTGGGAGACCCAGTACTTC.

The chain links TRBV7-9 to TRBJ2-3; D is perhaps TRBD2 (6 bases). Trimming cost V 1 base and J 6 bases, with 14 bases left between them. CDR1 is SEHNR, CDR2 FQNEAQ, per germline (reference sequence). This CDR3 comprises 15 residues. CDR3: CASSLEGLSSDTQYF. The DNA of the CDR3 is TGTGCCAGCAGCTTAGAGGGACTTTCCTCGGATACGCAGTATTTT.

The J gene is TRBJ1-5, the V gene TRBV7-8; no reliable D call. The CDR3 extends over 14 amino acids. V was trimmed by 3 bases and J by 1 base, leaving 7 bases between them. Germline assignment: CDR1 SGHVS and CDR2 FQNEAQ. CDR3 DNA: TGTGCCAGCAGCTTGCAGGCGAGCAATCAGCCCCAGCATTTT. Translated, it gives CASSLQASNQPQHF.

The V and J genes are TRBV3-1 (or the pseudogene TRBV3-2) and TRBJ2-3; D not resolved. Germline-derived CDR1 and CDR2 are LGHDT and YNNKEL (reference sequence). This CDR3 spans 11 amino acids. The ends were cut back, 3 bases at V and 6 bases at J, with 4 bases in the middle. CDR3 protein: CASSHTDTQYF. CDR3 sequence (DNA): TGTGCCAGCAGCCACACTGATACGCAGTATTTT.